The 18 T cell receptor beta chains listed next were all sequenced from one sample in a study of regulatory T cells in long-lasting Graves disease. Both iRepertoire HTBI primers and Arm-PCR of CDR3 regions were used to build the TCR beta libraries. TCRdb recomputed calls from the multiplex PCR reads with MiXCR, one row per CDR3 protein. The sample lists roughly 400,000 distinct CDR3 sequences, over 20% occurring once. The time point: persistent/refractory GD, antithyroid drugs over 5 years with positive TRAb. RNA isolated from PBMCs was used to make the TCR library. The sequencing used peripheral blood mononuclear cells (PBMCs), collected when the disease was refractory, from a patient treated with antithyroid drugs. These receptors all come from a female donor with Graves disease.

Concerning this clonotype: A read error is the likely source, as a far larger clone sits one nucleotide away. The rearrangement uses TRBV7-6 and TRBJ1-1, with TRBD1 identical over 7 bases. The CDR3 contains 13 residues. The germline CDR1 and CDR2 sequences are SGHVS and FNYEAQ. With 1 base clipped from V and 4 bases from J, the junction kept 0 bases outside the gene matches. CDR3 sequence: CASSLEGATEAFF. The CDR3 DNA is TGTGCCAGCAGCTTAGAGGGGGCCACTGAAGCTTTCTTT.

The sample holds many counts of this clonotype. The J gene is TRBJ2-5, the V gene TRBV12-3 or TRBV12-4, with D tentatively TRBD1 or TRBD2 (7 bases each). This CDR3 has 15 amino acids. Deletions cut 6 bases from V and 4 bases from J, with 18 bases between. This CDR3 reads CASRPSGGGSETQYF. The CDR3 region has the DNA TGTGCCAGCAGGCCCTCAGGGGGAGGGTCAGAGACCCAGTACTTC.

The chain combines TRBV30 with TRBJ2-1; 8 nucleotides align to TRBD1. V dropped 4 bases and J dropped 5; count of bases not matched to a gene: 4. Germline lookup yields CDR1 GTSNPN and CDR2 SVGIG (reference sequence). This CDR3 contains 13 residues. Here the CDR3 reads CAWMRTGNNEQFF. The CDR3 coding sequence is TGTGCCTGGATGCGGACAGGGAACAATGAGCAGTTCTTC.

The rearrangement joins TRBV5-4 to TRBJ2-7; 8 bases agree with TRBD1. The CDR3 sequence is 14 residues long. The junction had 7 bases not matched to a gene; V was cut back by 3 bases and J by 5 bases. Germline CDR1 is SGHNT and CDR2 is YYREEE (reference sequence). The CDR3 sequence is CASSSSQGVNEQYF. In DNA form, the CDR3 reads TGTGCCAGCAGCTCCTCACAGGGGGTAAACGAGCAGTACTTC.

This clonotype was recorded many times. The V call is TRBV2, the J call TRBJ1-2; no reliable D call. CDR3 size: 11 residues. Trimming cost V 7 bases and J 6 bases, with 9 bases left between them. Germline lookup yields CDR1 SNHLY and CDR2 FYNNEI. CDR3 protein: CASTEEHGYTF. CDR3 coding DNA: TGTGCCAGCACGGAGGAGCATGGCTACACCTTC.

This clonotype was recorded at least ten times. This sequence joins TRBV2 and TRBJ2-5, with D possibly being TRBD1 (6 bases). Trimming took 5 bases from V and 5 from J, leaving 12 bases between them. The CDR3 extends over 13 amino acids. In germline, CDR1 is SNHLY, CDR2 FYNNEI. The CDR3 is CASSLYREETQYF. CDR3 coding DNA: TGTGCCAGCAGTCTTTACAGGGAGGAGACCCAGTACTTC.

This clonotype was recorded many times. The rearrangement uses TRBV28 and TRBJ1-2; 7 bases are a match to TRBD1. The CDR3 spans 16 residues. Germline V gene data show CDR1 as MDHEN and CDR2 as SYDVKM. Trimming cost V 5 bases and J 8 bases; bases outside gene matches: 17. CDR3 sequence: CASSPPGDRAPEGYTF. The CDR3 DNA reads as TGTGCCAGCAGTCCCCCCGGAGACAGGGCCCCGGAGGGCTACACCTTC.

This clonotype came up a few times. CDR3 DNA sequence: TGTGCCAGTAGTATTGGGACAGGGGTTGGCAATCAGCCCCAGCATTTT. It specifies CASSIGTGVGNQPQHF. V is TRBV19 and J is TRBJ1-5; 10 bases are shared with TRBD1. With V trimmed by 3 bases and J by 2 bases, 4 bases remained unmatched. The germline gives CDR1 LNHDA, CDR2 SQIVND (reference sequence). The CDR3 is 16 amino acids.

The chain carries TRBV28 and TRBJ1-5; D gene unclear. Germline V gene lookup returns CDR1 MDHEN and CDR2 SYDVKM. The V end was cut by 6 bases, the J end by 8 bases, with 26 bases between. The length of the CDR3 is 17 residues. The CDR3 is CASRTMHPGVMKEPQHF. CDR3 nucleotides: TGTGCCAGCAGGACGATGCACCCTGGGGTAATGAAGGAGCCCCAGCATTTT. Complete variable domain (other parts from reference TRBV28 and TRBJ1-5): DVKVTQSSRYLVKRTGEKVFLECVQDMDHENMFWYRQDPGLGLRLIYFSYDVKMKEKGDIPEGYSVSREKKERFSLILESASTNQTSMYLCASRTMHPGVMKEPQHFGDGTRLSIL.

This clonotype was observed at least ten times. The gene calls are TRBV7-8 and TRBJ2-7, with TRBD1 matching over 8 bases. Germline V gene data show CDR1 as SGHVS and CDR2 as FQNEAQ. V lost 3 bases to trimming and J lost 7 bases; unmatched junction nucleotides: 17. The CDR3 length is 17 residues. The chain's CDR3 is CASSLLNVGQGLGEQYF. The CDR3 bases are TGTGCCAGCAGCTTGTTAAACGTCGGACAGGGCCTAGGGGAGCAGTACTTC.

This chain connects TRBV6-1 to TRBJ2-7; 7 bases are shared with TRBD2. Germline CDR1 reads MNHNS; CDR2 reads SASEGT. The CDR3 runs to 15 residues. J was trimmed by 2 bases and V by 6 bases; bases with no gene match: 10. CDR3 bases: TGTGCCAGCAGCGAGACTAGCCGACATACCTACGAGCAGTACTTC. Encoded protein: CASSETSRHTYEQYF.

This clonotype was picked up many times. The chain is built from TRBV12-3 or TRBV12-4 and TRBJ1-3; D ambiguous. V gave up 2 bases and J gave up 8 bases, with 10 bases separating them. This CDR3 contains 13 residues. The CDR3 DNA reads as TGTGCCAGCAGTTTAATGGGTCGAGACACCATATATTTT. This translates into CASSLMGRDTIYF.

This clonotype was found many times. DNA of the CDR3: TGTGCCAGCACAGCAGGGGGGACCAACACTGAAGCTTTCTTT. Its translation: CASTAGGTNTEAFF. V usage is TRBV6-1 and J usage is TRBJ1-1; 7 bases fit TRBD1. Germline V gene sequence: CDR1 MNHNS, CDR2 SASEGT. The CDR3 is 14 amino acids. J gave up 2 bases and V 7 bases, and 7 bases lay outside the gene matches.

Details on this clonotype: The conserved phenylalanine or tryptophan normally closing the CDR3 is absent here, so this likely arose from a read error. The chain recombines TRBV5-1 with TRBJ1-1; possible D gene TRBD1, 6 bases. Germline V CDR1 and CDR2: SGHRS, YFSETQ. Trimming pared 2 bases from V and 0 bases from J, leaving 8 bases between. The CDR3 length is 14 residues. The CDR3 is CASSFRDMNTEAFS. CDR3 nucleotide sequence: TGCGCCAGCAGCTTCAGGGACATGAACACTGAAGCTTTCTCT.

This clonotype has at least ten counts. The chain employs TRBV12-3 or TRBV12-4 and TRBJ1-1, with no clear D. V shed 3 bases and J shed 4 bases, with 12 bases lying between them. The CDR3 is 14 amino acids. This CDR3 is CASSLRRKSTEAFF. The DNA of the CDR3 is TGTGCCAGCAGTTTGCGACGCAAGTCCACTGAAGCTTTCTTT.

The J gene is TRBJ1-1, the V gene TRBV3-1, with a possible D match to TRBD1 (6 bases). Germline-derived CDR1 and CDR2 are LGHDT and YNNKEL (reference sequence). The V and J ends lost 1 base and 6 bases respectively, with 15 bases between them. This CDR3 has 15 residues. CDR3 coding DNA: TGTGCCAGCAGCCAAGGTTCTAGGGGGTGGGCTGAAGCTTTCTTT. It translates to CASSQGSRGWAEAFF.

In this sample, this clonotype turned up many times. This chain joins TRBV2 and TRBJ2-7; 12 positions agree with TRBD1. The CDR3 is 15 residues long. With 10 bases clipped from V and 4 bases from J, the junction kept 11 bases outside the gene matches. Germline V gene lookup returns CDR1 SNHLY and CDR2 FYNNEI. CDR3 sequence: CATHPGGQGAYEQYF. The CDR3 bases are TGTGCCACCCACCCGGGGGGACAGGGGGCTTACGAGCAGTACTTC.

This clonotype was recorded at least ten times. The rearrangement joins TRBV28 to TRBJ2-5; D gene uncertain. The length of the CDR3 is 11 residues. The V end was cut by 7 bases, the J end by 9 bases, with 12 bases between. CDR1 and CDR2 (germline): MDHEN, SYDVKM. The chain's CDR3 is CASNNAPAQYF. The CDR3 DNA follows: TGTGCCAGCAATAATGCCCCGGCCCAGTACTTC.